This passage covers 11 T cell receptor beta chains from one sample sequenced in a study of human T cells and chemical hapten exposure (dated by TCRdb to about 2021). The library was made by RACE. Sequencing was performed on a NextSeq 500. TCRdb itself trimmed the public reads at Q25 with fastp, ran MiXCR and retained productive beta chains. Entries that share a CDR3 protein sequence are merged under the most common genes and DNA. Here the sample has about 84,000 distinct CDR3 sequences; roughly a tenth occur a single time. Together, the top ten hold roughly 2.3% of the sample. This specimen's time point label, interpreted: patch test 2, 6 weeks after DPC sensitization. The treatment or condition label here, explained by the study, means: therapeutic diphenylcyclopropenone sensitization with weekly scalp DPC. Here the sequenced sample was whole blood, taken in connection with sensitization to the hapten diphenylcyclopropenone (DPC). The receptors come from a woman aged 30 to 39 with alopecia areata. Some clones in this sample may be carry-over from other donors' samples.

A few counts support this clonotype. The chain joins TRBV6-1 to TRBJ2-5, with D hard to call. Trimming left V 7 bases short and J 2 bases short, with 11 bases between. CDR1 and CDR2 from the germline V gene are MNHNS and SASEGT. This CDR3 contains 13 residues. The CDR3 DNA reads as TGTGCCAGCACTATACAGCTACAAGAGACCCAGTACTTC. Amino acids: CASTIQLQETQYF.

This clonotype has at least ten counts. V is TRBV20-1 and J is TRBJ2-3, with TRBD2 identical over 13 bases. The length of the CDR3 is 17 residues. Looked up from germline, CDR1 is DFQATT and CDR2 is SNEGSKA (reference sequence). V was pared by 0 bases and J by 2 bases, with 5 bases of the junction left unmatched. Written as DNA, the CDR3 is TGCAGTGCTAGAGACCTGACTAGCGGGGGGTTCACAGATACGCAGTATTTT. Amino acids: CSARDLTSGGFTDTQYF.

This clonotype was recorded at least ten times. The chain combines TRBV27 with TRBJ2-1; 16 bases map to TRBD2. This CDR3 contains 16 residues. The V and J ends lost 5 bases and 10 bases, in that order; junction bases with no gene match: 8. Germline CDR1 MNHEY, CDR2 SMNVEV (reference sequence). The CDR3 sequence: CASSPGTSGGAREQFF. The CDR3, as DNA: TGTGCCAGCAGTCCCGGGACTAGCGGGGGGGCGAGGGAGCAGTTCTTC.

The V and J genes are TRBV27 and TRBJ1-1; D remains unclear. This CDR3 has 10 residues. Germline V gene lookup returns CDR1 MNHEY and CDR2 SMNVEV (reference sequence). Trimming left V 9 bases short and J 4 bases short, with 6 bases between. The CDR3 loop is CARSGTEAFF. CDR3 in DNA: TGTGCCAGAAGCGGCACTGAAGCTTTCTTT.

The table lists this clonotype with many counts. V is TRBV4-3 and J is TRBJ1-5; a weak D match, TRBD1 (5 bases). Between the trimmed V and J ends, which lost 1 base and 1 base, there was a span of 11 bases. Germline CDR1 LGHNA, CDR2 YSLEER. This CDR3 comprises 16 residues. CDR3 in amino acids: CASSQVRGRSNQPQHF. The CDR3, as DNA: TGCGCCAGCAGCCAAGTAAGGGGCAGGAGCAATCAGCCCCAGCATTTT.

This clonotype was seen more than once but under ten times. The CDR3 DNA sequence: TGTGCCAGCTCACCAGACAGGGTCTTGGCTTTCTTT. Translating gives CASSPDRVLAFF. The rearrangement uses TRBV18 and TRBJ1-1, with 7 bases matching TRBD1. CDR3 length: 12 amino acids. Germline CDR1 is KGHSH and CDR2 is LQKENI. V lost 2 bases to trimming and J lost 11 bases; unmatched junction nucleotides: 5.

Turning to this clonotype: A single base separates this from a much larger clone, so it may be a read error. Since no conserved phenylalanine or tryptophan closes the CDR3, a read error is the likely cause. This sequence joins TRBV28 and TRBJ1-4; tentative D call: TRBD1 (5 bases). Between the trimmed V and J ends, which lost 6 bases and 0 bases, there was a span of 17 bases. From germline, CDR1 is MDHEN and CDR2 SYDVKM. This CDR3 contains 17 residues. The DNA for the CDR3 is TGTGCCAGCAGACGGGGACTGTCGTTCTCAACTAATGAAAAACTGTTTTAT. Translating gives CASRRGLSFSTNEKLFY.

The V gene is TRBV5-1, the J gene TRBJ2-2; 12 nucleotides align to TRBD1. V trimming: 4 bases; J trimming: 7 bases; junction bases outside the gene matches: 8. Germline-derived CDR1 and CDR2 are SGHRS and YFSETQ. The CDR3 is 16 amino acids. CDR3 loop: CASSRGTGGTSGELFF. In DNA, the CDR3 is TGCGCCAGCAGCAGGGGGACAGGGGGCACCAGCGGGGAGCTGTTTTTT.

By share, this clonotype counts as medium-sized. This chain joins TRBV20-1 and TRBJ1-5; D might be TRBD1 (6 bases). Germline assignment: CDR1 DFQATT and CDR2 SNEGSKA (reference sequence). V gave up 5 bases and J gave up 4 bases, with 18 bases separating them. This CDR3 has 15 amino acids. CDR3: CSAGGQQGINQPQHF. CDR3 in DNA: TGCAGTGCTGGGGGGCAACAGGGTATTAATCAGCCCCAGCATTTT.

The V and J genes are TRBV15 and TRBJ1-3, with TRBD1 as a possible D gene (5 bases). This CDR3 is 15 amino acids long. CDR1 LNHNV and CDR2 YYDKDF come from the germline V gene (reference sequence). V lost 6 bases to trimming and J lost 0 bases, with 12 bases between them. In nucleotides, the CDR3 is TGTGCCACCAGGTCGGGACTCGTCTCTGGAAACACCATATATTTT. This sequence encodes CATRSGLVSGNTIYF.

The chain is built from TRBV7-2 and TRBJ1-2, with 7 positions matching TRBD1. CDR1 and CDR2 from the germline V gene are SGHTA and FQGNSA. CDR3 size: 16 residues. Trimming cost V 1 base and J 4 bases; bases outside gene matches: 9. The CDR3 region is CASSLVPLTGLYGYTF. In DNA, the CDR3 is TGTGCCAGCAGCTTAGTTCCCTTGACAGGGCTCTATGGCTACACCTTC.